This T cell receptor beta chain was captured in a study of blood T cell repertoires in COVID-19. This CDR3 has 17 amino acids. V lost 0 bases to trimming and J lost 6 bases; unmatched junction nucleotides: 11. Germline V gives CDR1 SGHDT, CDR2 YYEEEE. Measured with immunoSEQ multiplex PCR; TCRdb has only the in-frame clones, and not every one. Found here are around 440,000 clones, roughly 88% of them singletons; the top ten hold roughly 12%. This receptor was obtained from a woman aged 45-65 years with COVID-19, enrolled during active disease. Sequenced: peripheral blood. The V gene is TRBV5-6, the J gene TRBJ1-2; TRBD1 aligns across 10 bases. The CDR3 DNA reads as TGTGCCAGCAGCTTGGGCACCGGGACAGGGGTCGAGAATGGCTACACCTTC. Residues: CASSLGTGTGVENGYTF.